This T cell receptor (beta chain) was identified during a study of T-cell reconstitution after alpha-beta-depleted transplantation in children. Germline V CDR1 and CDR2: SGHRS, YFSETQ. This CDR3 region has 14 residues. The V gene lost 4 bases and the J gene lost 8 bases, with 13 bases spanning the gap. This clonotype was picked up many times. This sample's TCRbeta library carried unique molecular identifier barcodes. TCRdb re-derived calls from the PCR reads in MiXCR, one entry per CDR3 protein. The table records 610,000 or so distinct CDR3 sequences, roughly 27% of them present only once. This clonotype was obtained from a boy in the first two years of life with Wiskott-Aldrich syndrome, due to receive a stem cell transplant. The V gene is TRBV5-1, the J gene TRBJ1-6; D gene uncertain. This sample comprised PBMCs, obtained before TCRalphabeta/CD19-depleted stem cell transplant. CDR3 bases: TGCGCCAGCAGCCCGGGCCTAAAGGATTCACCCCTCCACTTT. It is translated as CASSPGLKDSPLHF.